These 21 T cell receptor beta chains were all obtained from the same sample, sequenced in a study of regulatory T cells in long-lasting Graves disease. Specified time point: persistent/refractory GD, antithyroid drugs over 5 years with positive TRAb. TCR sequences were obtained from RNA taken from PBMCs. Libraries of TCR beta came from iRepertoire HTBI primers plus Arm-PCR of CDR3 regions. TCRdb re-called the multiplex PCR reads through MiXCR, storing one row per CDR3 protein. The table includes 300,000 or so distinct CDR3 sequences, around 20% detected once. The sequencing used peripheral blood mononuclear cells (PBMCs), collected when the disease was refractory, from a patient treated with antithyroid drugs. The receptors derive from a female donor with Graves disease.

The CDR3 loop reads CAWNEVGYGYEQYF. DNA of the CDR3: TGTGCCTGGAATGAGGTCGGGTACGGGTACGAGCAGTACTTC. The chain joins TRBV30 to TRBJ2-7, with unresolved D. Germline V lookup: CDR1 GTSNPN, CDR2 SVGIG (reference sequence). The CDR3 is 14 amino acids. V lost 4 bases and J 4 bases, leaving 17 bases between the germline ends.

On this clonotype: A much larger clone lies a single base off, so this may be a read error. V gene TRBV7-2 combines with J gene TRBJ1-1, with TRBD1 matching over 9 bases. Germline V gene data show CDR1 as SGHTA and CDR2 as FQGNSA. V trimming: 5 bases; J trimming: 5 bases; junction bases outside the gene matches: 12. This CDR3 contains 16 residues. The CDR3 DNA reads as TGTGCCAGCAGCCCCCGCGGGGACAGGGCTACGACTGAAGCTTTCTTT. It specifies CASSPRGDRATTEAFF.

This clonotype showed up just a few times. The genes are TRBV4-1 and TRBJ1-5, with D possibly TRBD1 on 6 matching bases. The germline gives CDR1 MGHRA, CDR2 YSYEKL. Trimming removed 5 bases from V and 7 bases from J, with 15 bases in between. The CDR3 is 14 residues long. CDR3 sequence: CASSRAGAVQPQHF. Here the CDR3 DNA reads TGCGCCAGCAGCAGGGCAGGGGCAGTCCAGCCCCAGCATTTT.

Comment on this clonotype: This could be a read error, since a much larger clone is one nucleotide away. It is likely a read error, because the conserved phenylalanine at the end of the CDR3 is missing. The chain links TRBV18 to TRBJ2-5, with D unresolved. Germline lookup yields CDR1 KGHSH and CDR2 LQKENI. Trimming cost V 6 bases and J 5 bases, with 16 bases left between them. This CDR3 is 14 amino acids long. DNA of the CDR3: TGTGCCAGCTCGCAGCCCCTCGAAAGTGAGACCCAGTACTCC. Residues: CASSQPLESETQYS.

This clonotype was seen at least ten times. This chain joins TRBV10-3 and TRBJ1-1; D is possibly TRBD1 (5 bases). This CDR3 region has 15 residues. The V gene lost 0 bases and the J gene lost 4 bases, with 12 bases spanning the gap. The germline V gene has CDR1 ENHRY and CDR2 SYGVKD. The CDR3 region is CAISESREGITEAFF. Here the CDR3 DNA reads TGTGCCATCAGTGAGTCGAGAGAGGGGATCACTGAAGCTTTCTTT.

There are many counts of this clonotype. Here the CDR3 DNA reads TGCAGTGCTAGCTCGGGACTAGCGGGAGGCGAGCAGTACTTC. Residues: CSASSGLAGGEQYF. This chain links TRBV20-1 with TRBJ2-7, with TRBD2 matching 15 bases. Germline trimming cut 3 bases from V and 6 bases from J; bases unmatched to any gene: 3. The CDR3 covers 14 residues. CDR1 and CDR2 (germline): DFQATT, SNEGSKA (reference sequence).

This clonotype was seen repeatedly, ten times or more. The V and J genes are TRBV6-1 and TRBJ2-2; D is unresolved. CDR3 size: 15 residues. V lost 0 bases to trimming and J lost 3 bases, with 8 bases between them. Germline CDR1 and CDR2: MNHNS and SASEGT. For the CDR3, the DNA is TGTGCCAGCAGTGAAGCGCTTATAGACACCGGGGAGCTGTTTTTT. This sequence encodes CASSEALIDTGELFF.

Ten or more counts support this clonotype. CDR3 nucleotide sequence: TGCAGTGCCGCCCCCGGGACTAGCGTCTCCTACGAGCAGTACTTC. Translating it yields CSAAPGTSVSYEQYF. The V gene is TRBV20-1, the J gene TRBJ2-7; 10 bases align to TRBD2. Germline CDR1 is DFQATT and CDR2 is SNEGSKA (reference sequence). The CDR3 consists of 15 residues. Unmatched junction bases numbered 8, after V lost 6 bases and J lost 0 bases.

In its sample, this clonotype was seen many times. The chain uses TRBV6-1 and TRBJ1-2; D is unclear. CDR1 and CDR2 from the germline V gene are MNHNS and SASEGT. The ends were cut back, 6 bases at V and 0 bases at J, with 8 bases in the middle. This CDR3 is built from 13 residues. CDR3 sequence: CASRLGPNYGYTF. CDR3 DNA: TGTGCCAGCAGGTTAGGACCTAACTATGGCTACACCTTC.

The genes are TRBV27 and TRBJ1-1, with D unclear. Germline values: CDR1 MNHEY, CDR2 SMNVEV (reference sequence). This CDR3 has 14 amino acids. Between the trimmed V and J ends, which lost 8 bases and 2 bases, there was a span of 15 bases. The CDR3 protein is CASQEHLVNTEAFF. CDR3 DNA: TGTGCCAGCCAAGAACACTTAGTTAACACTGAAGCTTTCTTT.

In this sample, this clonotype turned up a few times. The chain uses TRBV7-9 and TRBJ2-7, with D possibly TRBD1 on 6 matching bases. This CDR3 spans 17 amino acids. Between the trimmed V and J ends, which lost 4 bases and 3 bases, there was a span of 22 bases. Looked up from germline, CDR1 is SEHNR and CDR2 is FQNEAQ (reference sequence). The CDR3: CASSSGQGLKRDYEQYF. DNA for the CDR3: TGTGCCAGCAGCTCGGGGCAGGGGCTAAAGAGAGACTACGAGCAGTACTTC.

This clonotype came up many times. DNA of the CDR3: TGTGCCAGCAGCCCAGGACTAGGGGCCTACGAGCAGTACTTC. Translation: CASSPGLGAYEQYF. V and J are TRBV3-1 and TRBJ2-7, with 7 bases lining up with TRBD2. Trimming at V came to 4 bases and at J to 2 bases, leaving 5 bases not matched to a gene. The CDR3 has 14 residues. Germline V lookup: CDR1 LGHDT, CDR2 YNNKEL (reference sequence).

As to this clonotype: A read error may be the cause here, since a much bigger clone is one base away. In DNA, the CDR3 is TGTGCCAGCAGTTACTCGCTAGCGGGGAACCTAGAGACCCAGTACTTC. Its protein product is CASSYSLAGNLETQYF. The chain employs TRBV6-2 or TRBV6-3 and TRBJ2-5, with 9 positions matching TRBD2. This CDR3 has 16 amino acids. In germline, CDR1 is MNHEY, CDR2 SVGEGT. With 0 bases clipped from V and 4 bases from J, the junction kept 6 bases outside the gene matches.

This clonotype was counted many times. The chain uses TRBV7-6 and TRBJ1-1; D is perhaps TRBD1 (6 bases). Germline V lookup: CDR1 SGHVS, CDR2 FNYEAQ. The CDR3 is 17 residues long. Deletions cut 6 bases from V and 3 bases from J, with 23 bases between. Here the CDR3 reads CASSNRVSIPPDTEAFF. CDR3 DNA: TGTGCCAGCAGTAACAGGGTTTCAATCCCTCCGGACACTGAAGCTTTCTTT.

As DNA, the CDR3 is TGTGCCAGCAGCCCAGGGGGCCTGGATGAAGCTTTCTTT. This gives the protein CASSPGGLDEAFF. The V and J genes are TRBV11-3 and TRBJ1-1; TRBD1 aligns across 8 bases. Germline V gives CDR1 SGHNT, CDR2 YENEEA. The CDR3 has 13 residues. V lost 5 bases, J lost 7 bases, and 6 bases stayed unmatched.

The chain carries TRBV20-1 and TRBJ2-1; TRBD2 is a possible D gene (6 bases). The germline V gene encodes CDR1 DFQATT and CDR2 SNEGSKA (reference sequence). This CDR3 has 14 residues. The V end was cut by 1 base, the J end by 8 bases, with 15 bases between. DNA of the CDR3: TGCAGTGCTAGAGCGGCGGGGCCAGCGGATGAGCAGTTCTTC. It codes for CSARAAGPADEQFF.

This clonotype has only a few counts. V gene TRBV7-8 combines with J gene TRBJ2-2; 13 nucleotides agree with TRBD2. Trimming cost V 5 bases and J 5 bases; bases outside gene matches: 5. There are 16 residues in the CDR3. Germline CDR1 is SGHVS and CDR2 is FQNEAQ. CDR3 region: CASSPGLAGVTGELFF. CDR3 nucleotides: TGTGCCAGCAGCCCCGGACTAGCGGGGGTAACCGGGGAGCTGTTTTTT.

This clonotype was detected once. The V gene is TRBV7-8, the J gene TRBJ2-5, with D tentatively TRBD2 (6 bases). The DNA end favors TRBJ2-1, so the J call may be wrong. Germline CDR1 reads SGHVS; CDR2 reads FQNEAQ. CDR3 size: 18 residues. The CDR3 reads CASSFGSLAHRAYNEQFF. CDR3 DNA sequence: TGTGCCAGCAGCTTCGGGAGTCTAGCGCATCGGGCTTACAATGAGCAGTTCTTC.

This clonotype was detected ten times or more. The chain recombines TRBV27 with TRBJ2-1; possible D gene TRBD1, 6 bases. V lost 9 bases and J 0 bases, leaving 18 bases between the germline ends. Germline CDR1 reads MNHEY; CDR2 reads SMNVEV (reference sequence). The CDR3 sequence is 16 residues long. In nucleotides, the CDR3 is TGTGCCAGTTCGGGACACCCGGTAGGCTCCTACAATGAGCAGTTCTTC. This codes for CASSGHPVGSYNEQFF.

This clonotype appeared many times. The J gene is TRBJ2-5, the V gene TRBV7-2, with 7 positions matching TRBD1. Trimming at V came to 1 base and at J to 0 bases, leaving 5 bases not matched to a gene. The CDR3 runs to 16 residues. CDR1 and CDR2 from the germline V gene are SGHTA and FQGNSA. The CDR3 spells CASSLEGAGYQETQYF. CDR3 bases: TGTGCCAGCAGCTTAGAGGGGGCAGGGTACCAAGAGACCCAGTACTTC.

This clonotype was counted at least ten times. This chain joins TRBV11-2 and TRBJ1-2; D gene ambiguous. The V gene lost 5 bases and the J gene lost 2 bases, with 6 bases spanning the gap. This CDR3 contains 12 residues. Per the germline V gene, CDR1 is SGHAT and CDR2 is FQNNGV. CDR3 sequence reads: CASSPQNYGYTF. CDR3 nucleotide sequence: TGTGCCAGCAGCCCCCAGAACTATGGCTACACCTTC.